This TCR beta chain was observed in a study of STAT3 mutations in large granular lymphocyte leukemia. Across the study: Over half of T-LGLL patients had one or more immunosuppressive regimens. General study points: In 6 of 18 patients, new TCR clonotypes emerged after therapy. Every T-cell large granular lymphocyte leukemia patient had at least one immunodominant TCR beta clonotype.

With regard to this clone: What it recognizes is unknown.

Using immunoSEQ multiplex PCR, the repertoire was profiled, and TCRdb retains in-frame clones only, with some absent. There are over 30,000 clones in the sample; roughly 84% occur only once, and 0.35% to 0.55% lies in the top ten. The TCR sequence derives from a human donor with T large granular lymphocyte leukemia. Some clones in this sample may be carry-over from other donors' samples. The sequenced sample consisted of PBMCs.

For the CDR3, the DNA is TGCGCCAGCAGCCCAACGACGGCAACAGGGGGCTCTGGCTACACCTTC. The encoded protein is CASSPTTATGGSGYTF. The chain employs TRBV5-1 and TRBJ1-2, with 9 positions matching TRBD1. Germline-derived CDR1 and CDR2 are SGHRS and YFSETQ. The J segment lost 7 bases and the V segment lost 4 bases, leaving 14 bases of the junction unmatched. The CDR3 contains 16 residues. Supplemented by reference TRBV5-1 and TRBJ1-2, the full variable domain reads KAGVTQTPRYLIKTRGQQVTLSCSPISGHRSVSWYQQTPGQGLQFLFEYFSETQRNKGNFPGRFSGRQFSNSRSEMNVSTLELGDSALYLCASSPTTATGGSGYTFGSGTRLTVV.